The 13 T cell receptor beta chains listed next were all sequenced from one sample in a study of radiotherapy plus CTLA-4 blockade in lung cancer. Profiled with immunoSEQ multiplex PCR; TCRdb holds only in-frame clones, not every one. The sample yields 71,000 or so clones, around 87% seen once. Sequencing was performed on peripheral blood, taken from a patient treated with radiotherapy plus ipilimumab. The origin of the receptors is a human donor with non-small cell lung cancer who had stable disease on radiotherapy plus ipilimumab.

This sequence joins TRBV6-4 and TRBJ2-6, with TRBD1 matching over 7 bases. The CDR3 has 14 residues. CDR1 MRHNA and CDR2 SNTAGT come from the germline V gene. V lost 4 bases to trimming and J lost 3 bases; unmatched junction nucleotides: 0. The chain's CDR3 is CASSGTGGANVLTF. In nucleotides, the CDR3 is TGTGCCAGCAGTGGGACAGGTGGGGCCAACGTCCTGACTTTC.

V gene TRBV30 combines with J gene TRBJ1-6; D is uncertain. V lost 0 bases and J lost 9, with 12 bases in between. Germline CDR1 is GTSNPN and CDR2 is SVGIG (reference sequence). This CDR3 spans 14 amino acids. CDR3 region: CAWSVPPSTSPLHF. The CDR3 nucleotides are TGTGCCTGGAGTGTACCGCCATCTACTTCACCCCTCCACTTT.

The V call is TRBV4-1, the J call TRBJ2-7, with D possibly matching TRBD2 (6 bases). Between the trimmed V and J ends, which lost 0 bases and 1 base, there was a span of 13 bases. CDR3 length: 16 residues. Per the germline V gene, CDR1 is MGHRA and CDR2 is YSYEKL. CDR3 DNA: TGCGCCAGCAGCCAAGAAGGGCAGGGAGGATCCTACGAGCAGTACTTC. Translation: CASSQEGQGGSYEQYF.

This chain connects TRBV28 to TRBJ1-2; 8 bases are a match to TRBD1. The CDR3 extends over 18 amino acids. CDR1 and CDR2 (germline): MDHEN, SYDVKM. V shed 2 bases, J shed 3 bases, and the junction held 14 bases outside the gene matches. CDR3: CASSLTLSSRGQDYGYTF. The CDR3 region has the DNA TGTGCCAGCAGTTTAACGCTGTCTAGTCGGGGACAGGACTATGGCTACACCTTC.

This clone was recorded only once. The chain carries TRBV9 and TRBJ2-5; D perhaps matches TRBD2 (6 bases). TRBJ2-7 explains the end of the DNA better; the J call may be wrong. The CDR3 extends over 13 amino acids. CDR1 is SGDLS, CDR2 YYNGEE, per germline. CDR3 sequence reads: CASSVGSAYEQYF. CDR3 nucleotides: TGTGCCAGCAGCGTCGGGAGTGCGTACGAGCAGTACTTC.

The V call is TRBV25-1, the J call TRBJ1-2, with D possibly being TRBD1 (5 bases). This CDR3 spans 12 amino acids. Looked up from germline, CDR1 is MGHDK and CDR2 is SYGVNS. V lost 4 bases and J lost 5, with 8 bases in between. The CDR3: CASSAGTYGYTF. DNA for the CDR3: TGTGCCAGCAGTGCAGGGACTTATGGCTACACCTTC.

Worth noting for this clone: With a far larger clone one base away, a read error is the likely cause. This chain joins TRBV10-1 and TRBJ2-7; possible D gene TRBD2, 6 bases. This CDR3 region has 15 residues. Germline V gene data show CDR1 as WNHNN and CDR2 as SYGVQD (reference sequence). This CDR3 reads CASSPGDGSSYEQCF. CDR3 nucleotides: TGCGCCAGCAGTCCGGGGGACGGGAGCTCCTACGAGCAGTGCTTC.

CDR3 sequence (DNA): TGTGCCAGCAGCTTGGCGCGTCCAAGAGAGGAGCAGTTCTTC. Translation: CASSLARPREEQFF. The chain uses TRBV5-6 and TRBJ2-1, with D uncertain. The length of the CDR3 is 14 residues. Germline V gives CDR1 SGHDT, CDR2 YYEEEE. V gave up 0 bases and J gave up 10 bases, with 14 bases separating them.

The chain couples TRBV7-9 to TRBJ2-1, with 8 bases matching TRBD1. The V segment lost 4 bases and the J segment 2 bases; nucleotides outside the gene matches: 4. The length of the CDR3 is 15 residues. Per the germline V gene, CDR1 is SEHNR and CDR2 is FQNEAQ (reference sequence). The CDR3 DNA is TGTGCCAGCAGCTGGTGGACAGGGACCTACAATGAGCAGTTCTTC. It is translated as CASSWWTGTYNEQFF.

A remark on this clone: The junction departs from the called germline gene at one end, perhaps through a read error. The rearrangement joins TRBV27 to TRBJ2-2, with a tentative D call TRBD2 (6 bases). The CDR3 has 14 residues. From germline, CDR1 is MNHEY and CDR2 SMNVEV (reference sequence). The CDR3 sequence is CASSPAGGHRGAVF. DNA for the CDR3: TGTGCCAGCAGTCCGGCCGGGGGTCACCGGGGAGCTGTTTTT.

V usage is TRBV5-4 and J usage is TRBJ2-4, with 7 bases that match TRBD2. This CDR3 comprises 17 residues. Germline-derived CDR1 and CDR2 are SGHNT and YYREEE (reference sequence). V was clipped by 0 bases and J by 3 bases; unmatched bases: 9. The CDR3 DNA follows: TGTGCCAGCAGCTTGGTTGGGGGAGGGCCTGGCAAAAACATTCAGTACTTC. Amino acids: CASSLVGGGPGKNIQYF.

This chain uses TRBV6-5 with TRBJ2-3; D ambiguous. The germline V gene encodes CDR1 MNHEY and CDR2 SVGAGI. The CDR3 totals 14 residues. Deletions cut 4 bases from V and 1 base from J, with 9 bases between. CDR3: CASSSLGGTDTQYF. The CDR3, as DNA: TGTGCCAGCAGTTCACTTGGCGGCACAGATACGCAGTATTTT.

The chain uses TRBV4-1 and TRBJ2-5, with TRBD2 identical over 7 bases. The CDR3 covers 18 residues. With 1 base clipped from V and 1 base from J, the junction kept 12 bases outside the gene matches. Germline-derived CDR1 and CDR2 are MGHRA and YSYEKL. In DNA, the CDR3 is TGCGCCAGCAGCCAAGGGGTCCTAGCGGCCCCCAGCCAAGAGACCCAGTACTTC. It is translated as CASSQGVLAAPSQETQYF.